The 12 T cell receptor beta chains reported below all come from one sample, sequenced in a study of T-cell memory formation after mild COVID-19. TCRdb redid the calling of the 5' RACE reads with MiXCR, one entry per CDR3 protein. The sample carries some 200,000 distinct CDR3 sequences, more than 8% recorded once. The sequencing sample was made of PBMCs or a T cell subset sorted from them (not recorded which). The source of these receptors is a man aged 18 to 30 who had mild COVID-19 (a few samples of this study predate the infection). Cell type and time point are not known.

V usage is TRBV12-3 or TRBV12-4 and J usage is TRBJ1-6; maybe TRBD1 (5 bases). Trimming shortened V by 6 bases and J by 6 bases, and 15 bases separated the two germline ends. There are 15 residues in the CDR3. CDR3 coding DNA: TGTGCCAGCAGGATCGGTGCTGGGGGTAATTCACCCCTCCACTTT. It translates to CASRIGAGGNSPLHF.

This clonotype appeared many times. The chain uses TRBV5-1 and TRBJ2-6, with D tentatively TRBD2 (6 bases). The CDR3 is 16 amino acids. Germline values: CDR1 SGHRS, CDR2 YFSETQ. The V and J ends lost 4 bases and 2 bases respectively, with 13 bases between them. The CDR3 DNA reads TGCGCCAGCAGCACCACCTCGGGGGCTGGGGCCAACGTCCTGACTTTC. Its translation is CASSTTSGAGANVLTF.

In this sample, this clonotype turned up a few times. The chain links TRBV12-3 or TRBV12-4 to TRBJ1-1; D may be TRBD1 (5 bases). There are 13 residues in the CDR3. The ends were cut back, 6 bases at V and 7 bases at J, with 15 bases in the middle. The CDR3 DNA reads TGTGCCAGCAGCCCCACGGGGGTGGTTGAAGCTTTCTTT. Translating it yields CASSPTGVVEAFF.

This chain connects TRBV7-2 to TRBJ2-7; TRBD1 aligns across 7 bases. The CDR3 is 14 residues long. CDR1 SGHTA and CDR2 FQGNSA come from the germline V gene. Germline trimming cut 5 bases from V and 1 base from J; bases unmatched to any gene: 5. The DNA of the CDR3 is TGTGCCAGCAGCCCACAGACAGGGTCCTACGAGCAGTACTTC. Amino acids: CASSPQTGSYEQYF.

The chain employs TRBV20-1 and TRBJ1-5; D is unresolved. CDR1 and CDR2 (germline): DFQATT, SNEGSKA (reference sequence). Trimming took 3 bases from V and 0 from J, leaving 12 bases between them. The CDR3 is made up of 15 amino acids. Written as DNA, the CDR3 is TGCAGTGCTAGTCTCAGTTACCATAGCAATCAGCCCCAGCATTTT. Amino acid sequence: CSASLSYHSNQPQHF.

This clonotype was counted only a few times. The chain combines TRBV12-3 or TRBV12-4 with TRBJ1-5; D possibly corresponds to TRBD1 (6 bases). Trimming shortened V by 3 bases and J by 4 bases, and 13 bases separated the two germline ends. The CDR3 contains 15 residues. The CDR3 protein is CASSFGQGLNQPQHF. Written as DNA, the CDR3 is TGTGCCAGCAGTTTTGGGCAGGGGCTGAATCAGCCCCAGCATTTT.

This clonotype was found a few times. The chain has TRBV3-1 and TRBJ1-3; the D is unclear. The CDR3 has 17 amino acids. Trimming stripped 3 bases from V and 2 bases from J, with 17 bases between. Germline lookup yields CDR1 LGHDT and CDR2 YNNKEL (reference sequence). The CDR3, as DNA: TGTGCCAGCAGCCAGGGCTCCTCCGGATCGGCTGGAAACACCATATATTTT. Its translation is CASSQGSSGSAGNTIYF.

This clonotype was counted between two and nine times. The chain has TRBV6-5 and TRBJ2-3; unclear D gene. Per the germline V gene, CDR1 is MNHEY and CDR2 is SVGAGI. The CDR3 has 14 residues. With 6 bases removed from V and 0 bases from J, the gap between germline ends came to 10 bases. The CDR3 DNA is TGTGCCAGCAGGGCTTTTCCTAGCACAGATACGCAGTATTTT. Translating it yields CASRAFPSTDTQYF.

This clonotype was counted between two and nine times. The V call is TRBV11-1, the J call TRBJ2-5, with 10 positions matching TRBD2. Germline loops: CDR1 SGHAT, CDR2 FQDESV (reference sequence). CDR3 size: 14 residues. Trimming took 6 bases from V and 2 from J; bases not matched to a gene: 3. This chain's CDR3 is CASRETSGQETQYF. The CDR3 region has the DNA TGTGCCAGCAGGGAGACTAGCGGGCAAGAGACCCAGTACTTC.

The rearrangement links TRBV6-5 to TRBJ1-2, with D perhaps TRBD1 (5 bases). The germline CDR1 and CDR2 sequences are MNHEY and SVGAGI. This CDR3 spans 14 amino acids. V shed 2 bases and J shed 3 bases, with 10 bases lying between them. The CDR3 region is CASSYRTSHYGYTF. CDR3 in DNA: TGTGCCAGCAGTTACCGGACAAGCCACTATGGCTACACCTTC.

This clonotype was seen at least ten times. The J gene is TRBJ1-2, the V gene TRBV29-1, with D tentatively TRBD1 (6 bases). CDR1 SQVTM and CDR2 ANQGSEA come from the germline V gene. The germline V and J ends were trimmed by 6 bases and 0 bases, with 11 bases remaining between them. The CDR3 sequence is 13 residues long. As DNA, the CDR3 is TGCAGCGTCGACAGGAATCCTAACTATGGCTACACCTTC. Translation: CSVDRNPNYGYTF.

The rearrangement links TRBV5-1 to TRBJ2-2; D uncertain. Deletions cut 4 bases from V and 4 bases from J, with 8 bases between. CDR1 is SGHRS and CDR2 is YFSETQ in the germline V gene. The CDR3 contains 13 residues. Here the CDR3 DNA reads TGCGCCAGCAGCACTGAAATCACCGGGGAGCTGTTTTTT. Its translation: CASSTEITGELFF.